These T cell receptor beta chains were read from a single sample in a study of blood T cell repertoires in COVID-19. TCRdb keeps only in-frame clones here, not all; method: immunoSEQ multiplex PCR. Here the sample spans 400,000 to 450,000 clones, 70% to 90% being singletons. Material: peripheral blood. These receptors came from a man aged 18 to 29 with COVID-19, enrolled during active disease. Both conserved end residues are part of each CDR3. Each record gives: J gene, clone size, V gene, D gene, CDR3 DNA, CDR3 protein. The D gene is left open where the match is weak. Expanded clones get a size class; other rows say once, few or many, or leave the size out.

>TRBJ2-7|NA|TRBV27|NA
TGTGCCAGCAGCGGAAGCAGGGAATCCTACGAGCAGTACTTC
CASSGSRESYEQYF
>TRBJ2-3|NA|TRBV14|NA
TGTGCCAGCAGCCAAGCGAGGTGGCGGGACCACACAGATACGCAGTATTTT
CASSQARWRDHTDTQYF
>TRBJ2-7|NA|TRBV19|NA
TGTGCCAGTAGTCAAGGACAGTACGAGCAGTACTTC
CASSQGQYEQYF
>TRBJ1-1|NA|TRBV4-2|TRBD1
TGTGCCAGCAGCCACGGACAGGGTGGGGAGGACACTGAAGCTTTCTTT
CASSHGQGGEDTEAFF
>TRBJ2-4|NA|TRBV7-8|NA
TGTGCCAGCAGCTCGGAACCCGGGACTTCAAACATTCAGTACTTC
CASSSEPGTSNIQYF
>TRBJ1-3|few|TRBV10-2|NA
TGCGCCAGCAGTGATGAATTTCGGGGAACCACCATATATTTT
CASSDEFRGTTIYF
>TRBJ1-2|NA|TRBV3-1/TRBV3-2|TRBD1
TGTGCCAGCAGGGACAGGGGGCATCAAGGCTACACCTTC
CASRDRGHQGYTF
>TRBJ1-5|NA|TRBV10-1|NA
TGCGCCAGCAATCATACGCGAGTTCATCAGCCCCAGCATTTT
CASNHTRVHQPQHF
>TRBJ2-3|NA|TRBV7-3|NA
TGTGCCAGCAGCCCACAGGGTCGAAAGGATACGCAGTATTTT
CASSPQGRKDTQYF
>TRBJ1-1|few|TRBV18|NA
TGTGCCAGCTCACCACGGTCAGGTTGGGACACTGAAGCTTTCTTT
CASSPRSGWDTEAFF
>TRBJ1-4|NA|TRBV18|NA
TGTGCCAGCTCACCCTCACTAGAATATCGGAGAAATGAAAAACTGTTTTTT
CASSPSLEYRRNEKLFF
>TRBJ2-3|NA|TRBV6-5|NA
TGTGCCAGCAGACAAGCGGGCGCTAGCACAGATACGCAGTATTTT
CASRQAGASTDTQYF
>TRBJ1-2|NA|TRBV15|NA
TGTGCCACCAGCAGACCAGGCCGCGGGCTTGGGGACTTAAGGGGCTACACCTTC
CATSRPGRGLGDLRGYTF
>TRBJ1-5|NA|TRBV24-1|TRBD1
TGTGCCACCAGAGTGGGACAGGGCAAAAATCAGCCCCAGCATTTT
CATRVGQGKNQPQHF
>TRBJ1-4|NA|TRBV5-1|NA
TGCGCCAGCAGCTCAGGCCAAGCTAATGAAAAACTGTTTTTT
CASSSGQANEKLFF
>TRBJ1-1|NA|TRBV19|NA
TGTGCCAGTAGTAGAAATACGGGGATGAACACTGAAGCTTTCTTT
CASSRNTGMNTEAFF
>TRBJ2-3|NA|TRBV7-3|TRBD2
TGTGCCAGCAGCACTAGCGGGGGCAGCACAGATACGCAGTATTTT
CASSTSGGSTDTQYF
>TRBJ1-2|NA|TRBV5-1|TRBD1
TGCGCCAGCAGCCGGGGGGAGACAGGGGAGAATGGCTACACCTTC
CASSRGETGENGYTF
>TRBJ1-2|NA|TRBV19|NA
TGTGCCAGTAGTAATCAGGAGGGGCTGGGGTACTATGGCTACACCTTC
CASSNQEGLGYYGYTF
>TRBJ2-2|once|TRBV20-1|NA
TGCAGTGCCAGGAGGGCCGGGGAGCTGTTTTTT
CSARRAGELFF
>TRBJ2-1|NA|TRBV6-5|NA
TGTGCCAGCAGTTACCTCTCCTACAATGAGCAGTTCTTC
CASSYLSYNEQFF
>TRBJ1-2|NA|TRBV30|TRBD1
TGTGCCTGGCGGAGACAGGGGACTAACTATGGCTACACCTTC
CAWRRQGTNYGYTF
>TRBJ1-1|NA|TRBV3-1/TRBV3-2|NA
TGTGCCAGCAGCCGGAAAGAGGTCTCGCCAGCGGAAGCTTTCTTT
CASSRKEVSPAEAFF
>TRBJ2-3|NA|TRBV19|NA
TGTGCCAGTAGTCCATCGACAGGCACAGATACGCAGTATTTT
CASSPSTGTDTQYF
>TRBJ2-3|NA|TRBV28|TRBD1
TGTGCCAGCAGTGGGGGGACAGGGAACACAGATACGCAGTATTTT
CASSGGTGNTDTQYF
>TRBJ2-5|NA|TRBV4-2|TRBD2
TGTGCCAGCAGCCCCGGATCTAGCGGGGGGGCGACCCAGTACTTC
CASSPGSSGGATQYF
>TRBJ1-5|NA|TRBV19|NA
TGTGCCAGTAGTGAGGACCCGGGAGATACGCCCCAGCATTTT
CASSEDPGDTPQHF
>TRBJ2-6|NA|TRBV18|TRBD1
TGTGCCAGCTCACCACAAGGACCTCGACAGGGCCCTGGGGCCAACGTCCTGACTTTC
CASSPQGPRQGPGANVLTF
>TRBJ1-2|once|TRBV5-4|TRBD1
TGTGCCAGCAGCTTGACAGTCGGGACAGCCAACTATGGCTACACCTTC
CASSLTVGTANYGYTF
>TRBJ2-3|NA|TRBV10-1|TRBD2
TGCGCCAGCAGTGAGTCGTTAGCGGGAGTAGGAGATACGCAGTATTTT
CASSESLAGVGDTQYF
>TRBJ2-1|NA|TRBV28|TRBD1
TGTGCCAGCAGTTTAAGCGACAGGGGGTTAGGGGAGCAGTTCTTC
CASSLSDRGLGEQFF
>TRBJ2-3|once|TRBV5-1|TRBD1
TGCGCCAGCAGCGCCGGGACAGGAAGGGATACGCAGTATTTT
CASSAGTGRDTQYF
>TRBJ1-1|once|TRBV2|NA
TGTGCCAGCAGTGATATTACCCGACAGGCGAACACTGAAGCTTTCTTT
CASSDITRQANTEAFF
>TRBJ2-4|NA|TRBV28|TRBD2
TGTGCCACGAATTTACCGGGGGGAAACATTCAGTACTTC
CATNLPGGNIQYF
>TRBJ2-3|NA|TRBV7-9|TRBD2
TGTGCCAGCAGCCTGACTAGCGGGGGAGGAGGAGATACGCAGTATTTT
CASSLTSGGGGDTQYF
>TRBJ2-7|NA|TRBV3-1/TRBV3-2|NA
TGTGCCAGCAGCCAAGATTTGCAGGGGAGGGAGTACTTC
CASSQDLQGREYF
>TRBJ2-7|few|TRBV5-1|NA
TGCGCCAGCAGCTTGGGGGGACACCGAAGCTCCTACGAGCAGTACTTC
CASSLGGHRSSYEQYF
>TRBJ2-3|NA|TRBV7-3|TRBD2
TGTGCCAGCAGCTTAATGGGGACTAGCGCGGATACGCAGTATTTT
CASSLMGTSADTQYF
>TRBJ2-1|NA|TRBV2|TRBD2
TGTGCCAGCAGTATCCGGGGGGATGAGCAGTTCTTC
CASSIRGDEQFF
>TRBJ2-5|NA|TRBV11-2|NA
TGTGCCAGCAGCTTACCTGGGACACGGGAGACCCAGTACTTC
CASSLPGTRETQYF
>TRBJ2-1|NA|TRBV12-3/TRBV12-4|NA
TGTGCCAGCAGTTGGACTCCGGGAACCCCGTTCTTC
CASSWTPGTPFF
>TRBJ2-1|NA|TRBV5-1|NA
TGCGCCAGCAGCTTGGAATCCGGTAATGAGCAGTTCTTC
CASSLESGNEQFF
>TRBJ2-3|NA|TRBV18|TRBD1
TGTGCCAGCTCACTAGGACAGGGGCCAGATACGCAGTATTTT
CASSLGQGPDTQYF
>TRBJ1-2|NA|TRBV5-5|TRBD1
TGTGCCAGCAGCTTGACTCCGGGACAGGGCGGAGGTGGCTACACCTTC
CASSLTPGQGGGGYTF
>TRBJ2-1|few|TRBV4-1|TRBD2
TGCGCCAGCAGCCAAGGGCCTAGCGGAAACAATGAGCAGTTCTTC
CASSQGPSGNNEQFF
>TRBJ2-7|NA|TRBV2|NA
TGTGCCAGCAGTGAAGGCGACAGGGCGGGGGAGCAGTACTTC
CASSEGDRAGEQYF
>TRBJ1-1|NA|TRBV18|NA
TGTGCCAGCTCACCACCGACAGGAGGGAACACTGAAGCTTTCTTT
CASSPPTGGNTEAFF
>TRBJ1-2|NA|TRBV5-4|NA
TGTGCCAGCAGCCTGAGATATAGCTATGGCTACACCTTC
CASSLRYSYGYTF
>TRBJ2-1|NA|TRBV5-1|TRBD2
TGCGCCAGCAGCTTTGGCGGGGGGCACTACAATGAGCAGTTCTTC
CASSFGGGHYNEQFF
>TRBJ1-3|NA|TRBV18|TRBD1
TGTGCCAGCTCACGAGACAGGGCCATCGGTGGAAACACCATATATTTT
CASSRDRAIGGNTIYF
>TRBJ1-4|NA|TRBV5-1|NA
TGCGCCAGCAGCTTGGCCGGAGGGTCGACGGCTAATGAAAAACTGTTTTTT
CASSLAGGSTANEKLFF